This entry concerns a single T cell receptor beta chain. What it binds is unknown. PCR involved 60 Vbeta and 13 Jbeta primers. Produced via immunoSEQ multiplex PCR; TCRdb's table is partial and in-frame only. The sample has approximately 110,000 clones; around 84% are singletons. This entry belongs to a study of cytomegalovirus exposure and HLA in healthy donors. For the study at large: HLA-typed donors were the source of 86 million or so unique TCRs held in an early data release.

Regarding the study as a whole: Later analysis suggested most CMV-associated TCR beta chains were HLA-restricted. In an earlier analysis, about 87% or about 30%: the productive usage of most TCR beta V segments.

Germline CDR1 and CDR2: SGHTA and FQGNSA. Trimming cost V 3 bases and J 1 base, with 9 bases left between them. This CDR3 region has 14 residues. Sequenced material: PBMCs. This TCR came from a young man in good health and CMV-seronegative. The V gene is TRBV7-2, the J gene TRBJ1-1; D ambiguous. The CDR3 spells CASSFTPGNTEAFF. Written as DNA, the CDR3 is TGTGCCAGCAGCTTCACTCCAGGGAACACTGAAGCTTTCTTT.